This T cell receptor beta chain was obtained from a study of T cell repertoires in cytomegalovirus infection. TCRdb reprocessed the reads via MiXCR and lists one record per CDR3 protein. Seen here are about 920,000 distinct CDR3 sequences, roughly a third observed once, and the top ten hold over 10%. Germline V gene lookup returns CDR1 SSHAT and CDR2 FNYEAQ (reference sequence). This CDR3 region has 14 residues. Ten or more counts support this clonotype. Its specificity is not known. A junction end diverges from the germline sequence, so it may reflect a read error. The TCR originated in a human donor in good health (CMV status not recorded). Some clones in this sample may be carry-over from other donors' samples. The V gene is TRBV7-7, the J gene TRBJ2-1; D perhaps matches TRBD2 (5 bases). Source: cultured CD8+ T cells from PBMCs, taken from culture after CMV antigen stimulation. The CDR3 bases are TGTGCTAGCAGCTTAGGACCCGGGATTGAGGAGCAGTTCTTC. It specifies CASSLGPGIEEQFF.